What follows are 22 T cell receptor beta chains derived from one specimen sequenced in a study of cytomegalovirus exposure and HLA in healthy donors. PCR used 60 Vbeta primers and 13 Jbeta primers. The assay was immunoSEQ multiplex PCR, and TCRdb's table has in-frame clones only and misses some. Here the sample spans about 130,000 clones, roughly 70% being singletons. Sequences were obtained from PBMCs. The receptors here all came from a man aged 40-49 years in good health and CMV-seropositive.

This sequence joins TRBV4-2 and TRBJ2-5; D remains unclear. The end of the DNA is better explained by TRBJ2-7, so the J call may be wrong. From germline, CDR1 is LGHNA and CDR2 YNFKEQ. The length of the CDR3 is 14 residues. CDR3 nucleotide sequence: TGTGCCAGCAGCCAAGGAGTCCAGGCCTACGAGCAGTACTTC. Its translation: CASSQGVQAYEQYF.

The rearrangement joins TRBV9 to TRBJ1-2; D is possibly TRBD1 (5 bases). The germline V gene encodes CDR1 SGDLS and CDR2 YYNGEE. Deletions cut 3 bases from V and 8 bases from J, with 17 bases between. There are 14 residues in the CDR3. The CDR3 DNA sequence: TGTGCCAGCAGCGGCGCAAGCAGGGCCGGCGGCTACACCTTC. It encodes CASSGASRAGGYTF.

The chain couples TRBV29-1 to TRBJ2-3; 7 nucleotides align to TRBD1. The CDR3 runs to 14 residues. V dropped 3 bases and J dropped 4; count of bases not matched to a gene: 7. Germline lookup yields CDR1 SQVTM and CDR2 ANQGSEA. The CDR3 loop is CSVEDRSPPDTQYF. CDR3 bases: TGCAGCGTTGAGGACAGGAGCCCCCCAGATACGCAGTATTTT.

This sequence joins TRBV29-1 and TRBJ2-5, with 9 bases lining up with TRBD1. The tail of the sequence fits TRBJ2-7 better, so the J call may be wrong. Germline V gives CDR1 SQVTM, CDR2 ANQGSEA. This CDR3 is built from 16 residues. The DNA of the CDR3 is TGCAGCGTTGTAGGAGAGGGGACAGGGTTTCCCTACGAGCAGTACTTC. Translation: CSVVGEGTGFPYEQYF.

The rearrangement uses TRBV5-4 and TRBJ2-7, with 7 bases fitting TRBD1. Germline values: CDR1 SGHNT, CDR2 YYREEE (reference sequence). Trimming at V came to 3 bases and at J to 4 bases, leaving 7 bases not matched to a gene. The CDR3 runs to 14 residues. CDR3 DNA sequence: TGTGCCAGCAGCTATGGGACAGTTAATTACGAGCAGTACTTC. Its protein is CASSYGTVNYEQYF.

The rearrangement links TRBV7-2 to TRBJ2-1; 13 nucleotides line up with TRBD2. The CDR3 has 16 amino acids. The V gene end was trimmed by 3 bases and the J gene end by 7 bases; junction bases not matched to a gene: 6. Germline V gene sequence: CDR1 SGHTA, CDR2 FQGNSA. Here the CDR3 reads CASSFLLAGGRNEQFF. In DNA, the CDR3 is TGTGCCAGCAGCTTCCTACTAGCGGGGGGGAGGAATGAGCAGTTCTTC.

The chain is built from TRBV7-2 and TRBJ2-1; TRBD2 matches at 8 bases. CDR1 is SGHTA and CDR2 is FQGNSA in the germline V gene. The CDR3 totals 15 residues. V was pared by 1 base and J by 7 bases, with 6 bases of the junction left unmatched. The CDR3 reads CASSLGLAMGNEQFF. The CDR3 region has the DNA TGTGCCAGCAGCTTAGGACTAGCGATGGGGAATGAGCAGTTCTTC.

The CDR3, as DNA: TGTGCCAGCAGCGCGGTCCCCTGGGACGAGCAGTACTTC. Protein sequence: CASSAVPWDEQYF. The chain links TRBV5-4 to TRBJ2-7, with D unclear. V lost 4 bases, J lost 5 bases, and 13 bases lay in between. The CDR3 is made up of 13 amino acids. Germline lookup yields CDR1 SGHNT and CDR2 YYREEE (reference sequence).

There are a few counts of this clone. The CDR3 region is CASRRRLVGDTGELFF. The CDR3 bases are TGTGCCAGCAGACGTCGACTCGTCGGAGACACCGGGGAGCTGTTTTTT. The chain has TRBV2 and TRBJ2-2, with D unresolved. The CDR3 is 16 residues long. The germline V gene encodes CDR1 SNHLY and CDR2 FYNNEI. V lost 6 bases and J 3 bases, leaving 17 bases between the germline ends.

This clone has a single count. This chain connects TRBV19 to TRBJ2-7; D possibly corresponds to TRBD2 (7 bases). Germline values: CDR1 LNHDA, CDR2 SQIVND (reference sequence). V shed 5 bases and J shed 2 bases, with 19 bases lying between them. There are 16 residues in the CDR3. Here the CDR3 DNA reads TGTGCCAGTAGTGTAAGCGGGACATTCCGTACCTACGAGCAGTACTTC. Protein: CASSVSGTFRTYEQYF.

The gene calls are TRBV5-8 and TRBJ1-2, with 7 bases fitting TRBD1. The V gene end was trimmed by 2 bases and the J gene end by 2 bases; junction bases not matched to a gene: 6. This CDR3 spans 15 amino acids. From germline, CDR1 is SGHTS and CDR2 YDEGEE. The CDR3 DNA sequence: TGTGCCAGCAGCTTTTCTTGGGGACAGAACTATGGCTACACCTTC. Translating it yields CASSFSWGQNYGYTF.

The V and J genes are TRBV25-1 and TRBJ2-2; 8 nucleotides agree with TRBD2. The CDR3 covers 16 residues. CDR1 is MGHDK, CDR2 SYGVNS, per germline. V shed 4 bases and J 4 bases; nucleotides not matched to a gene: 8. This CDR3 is CASSGFGGAGTGELFF. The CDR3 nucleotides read TGTGCCAGCAGTGGATTCGGGGGGGCGGGCACCGGGGAGCTGTTTTTT.

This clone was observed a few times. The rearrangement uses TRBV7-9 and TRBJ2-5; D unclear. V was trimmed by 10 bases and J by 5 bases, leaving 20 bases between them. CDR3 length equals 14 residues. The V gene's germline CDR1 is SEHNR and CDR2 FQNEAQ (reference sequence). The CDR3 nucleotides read TGTGCCACTCTCTCCGGTCTTCCCTCCGAGACCCAGTACTTC. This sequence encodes CATLSGLPSETQYF.

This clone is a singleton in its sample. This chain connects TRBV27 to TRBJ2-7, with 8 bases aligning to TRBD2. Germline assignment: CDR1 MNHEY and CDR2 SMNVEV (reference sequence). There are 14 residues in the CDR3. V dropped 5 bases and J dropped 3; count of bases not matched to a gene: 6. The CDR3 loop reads CASSLHTSGYEQYF. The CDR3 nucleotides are TGTGCCAGCAGTCTCCATACTAGCGGCTACGAGCAGTACTTC.

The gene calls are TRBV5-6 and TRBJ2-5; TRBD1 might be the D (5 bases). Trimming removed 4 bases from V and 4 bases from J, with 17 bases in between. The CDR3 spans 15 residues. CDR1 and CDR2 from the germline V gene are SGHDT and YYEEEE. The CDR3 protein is CASSPEDAGSETQYF. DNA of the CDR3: TGTGCCAGCAGCCCTGAGGATGCAGGGTCAGAGACCCAGTACTTC.

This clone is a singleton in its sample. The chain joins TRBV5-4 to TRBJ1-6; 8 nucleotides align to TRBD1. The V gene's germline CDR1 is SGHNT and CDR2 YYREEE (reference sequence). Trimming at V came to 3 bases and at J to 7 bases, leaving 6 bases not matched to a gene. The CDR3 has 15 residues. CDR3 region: CASSSDRGWNSPLHF. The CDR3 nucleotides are TGTGCCAGCAGCTCAGACAGGGGTTGGAATTCACCCCTCCACTTT.

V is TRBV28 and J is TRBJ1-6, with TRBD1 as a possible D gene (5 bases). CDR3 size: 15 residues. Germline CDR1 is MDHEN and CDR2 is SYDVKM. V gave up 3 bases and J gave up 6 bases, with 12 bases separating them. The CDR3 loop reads CASSLGGVRNSPLHF. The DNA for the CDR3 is TGTGCCAGCAGTTTGGGAGGGGTTCGTAATTCACCCCTCCACTTT.

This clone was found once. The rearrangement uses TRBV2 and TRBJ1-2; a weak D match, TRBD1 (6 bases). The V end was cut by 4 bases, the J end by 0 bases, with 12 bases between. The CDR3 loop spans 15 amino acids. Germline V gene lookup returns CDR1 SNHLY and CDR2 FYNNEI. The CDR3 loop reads CASSVSGAANYGYTF. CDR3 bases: TGTGCCAGCAGTGTATCAGGGGCCGCTAACTATGGCTACACCTTC.

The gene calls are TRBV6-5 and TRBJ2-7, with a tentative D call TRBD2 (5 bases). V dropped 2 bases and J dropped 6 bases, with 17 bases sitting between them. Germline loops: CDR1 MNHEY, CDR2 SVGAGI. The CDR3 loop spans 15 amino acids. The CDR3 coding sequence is TGTGCCAGCAGTTACGCTCCGGGAATGGGTCTCGAGCAGTACTTC. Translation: CASSYAPGMGLEQYF.

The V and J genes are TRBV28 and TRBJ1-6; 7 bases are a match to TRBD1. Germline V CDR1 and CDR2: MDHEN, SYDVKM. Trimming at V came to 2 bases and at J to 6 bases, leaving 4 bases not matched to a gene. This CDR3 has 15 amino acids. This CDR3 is CASSLLAGGNSPLHF. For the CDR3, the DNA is TGTGCCAGCAGTTTACTAGCAGGGGGTAATTCACCCCTCCACTTT.

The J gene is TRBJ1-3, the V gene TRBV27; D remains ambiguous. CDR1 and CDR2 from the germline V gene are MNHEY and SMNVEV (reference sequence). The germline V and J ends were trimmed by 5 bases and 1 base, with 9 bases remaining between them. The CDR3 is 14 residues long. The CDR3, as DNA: TGTGCCAGCAGTCCAGTTTTGTCTGGAAACACCATATATTTT. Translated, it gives CASSPVLSGNTIYF.

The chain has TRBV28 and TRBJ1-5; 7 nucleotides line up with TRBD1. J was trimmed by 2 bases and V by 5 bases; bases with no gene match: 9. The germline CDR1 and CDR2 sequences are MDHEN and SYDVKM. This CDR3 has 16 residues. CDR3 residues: CASSNVRGIGNQPQHF. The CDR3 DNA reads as TGTGCCAGCAGTAACGTCAGGGGGATCGGCAATCAGCCCCAGCATTTT.